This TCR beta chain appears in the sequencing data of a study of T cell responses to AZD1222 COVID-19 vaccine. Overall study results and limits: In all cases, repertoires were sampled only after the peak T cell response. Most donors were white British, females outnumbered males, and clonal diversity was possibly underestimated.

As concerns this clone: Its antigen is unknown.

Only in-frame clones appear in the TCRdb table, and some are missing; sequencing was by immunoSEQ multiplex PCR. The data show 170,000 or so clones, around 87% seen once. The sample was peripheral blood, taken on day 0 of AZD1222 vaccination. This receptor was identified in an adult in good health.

The CDR3 sequence is CASSLERGDTYEQYF. The CDR3 region has the DNA TGTGCCAGCAGCTTAGAAAGGGGGGACACCTACGAGCAGTACTTC. The chain employs TRBV7-2 and TRBJ2-7; either TRBD1 or TRBD2 may supply D (6 bases each). Trimming removed 1 base from V and 2 bases from J, with 12 bases in between. Germline V gene sequence: CDR1 SGHTA, CDR2 FQGNSA. The CDR3 loop spans 15 amino acids. Based on the CDR3 plus reference TRBV7-2 and TRBJ2-7, the full variable domain is GAGVSQSPSNKVTEKGKDVELRCDPISGHTALYWYRQSLGQGLEFLIYFQGNSAPDKSGLPSDRFSAERTGGSVSTLTIQRTQQEDSAVYLCASSLERGDTYEQYFGPGTRLTVT.